This T cell receptor (beta chain) comes out of a study of breast tumors, draining lymph nodes, adjacent tissues. Regarding the study as a whole: Tumor T cell lymph node origin was a supported hypothesis, not proven. Compared with lymph nodes, tumors were less diverse; compared with nontumor tissue, more.

This CDR3 has 14 amino acids. V lost 4 bases to trimming and J lost 9 bases; unmatched junction nucleotides: 6. Germline V gene data show CDR1 as SGHDT and CDR2 as YYEEEE. This clonotype appeared many times. Its specificity is not known. Each CDR3 protein is one row after TCRdb ran MiXCR on the multiplex PCR reads. The sample yields about 150,000 distinct CDR3 sequences, about a fifth seen once. Breast cancer patients provided tissue from their axillary draining lymph nodes. This sequence was found in a female donor with breast cancer. Some clones in this sample may be carry-over from other donors' samples. V gene TRBV5-6 combines with J gene TRBJ1-6; 8 bases match TRBD1. Sequencing used axillary lymph node tissue. CDR3 sequence: CASSRQGIGSPLHF. CDR3 DNA: TGTGCCAGCAGCCGACAGGGGATAGGTTCACCCCTCCACTTT.